Listed below are T cell receptor beta chains from one sample, sequenced in a study of T cell responses to AZD1222 COVID-19 vaccine. Sequencing used immunoSEQ multiplex PCR; TCRdb keeps in-frame clones, though not all of them. The table shows around 140,000 clones, with 91% occurring only once. Sequenced here: peripheral blood, sampled 28 days after the second dose of the MenACWY control vaccine. The source is an adult who received the MenACWY meningococcal vaccine as a control. CDR3s include the opening cysteine and the closing phenylalanine or tryptophan. Part of the rows lack a size; the others show once, few, many or a class for expanded clones.

>-|TRBV5-1|TRBJ1-4
CASSWGRNEKLFF
>once|TRBV14|TRBJ2-3
CASSPTSASTDTQYF
>-|TRBV4-3|TRBJ2-2
CASSQTSNTGELFF
>few|TRBV5-4|TRBJ1-3
CASSFPGTGRNTIYF
>-|TRBV5-6|TRBJ2-7
CASSGRDSRSYEQYF
>-|TRBV7-9|TRBJ2-3
CASSLGSSGRIDTQYF
>-|TRBV28|TRBJ2-1
CASSFGIGGYEQFF
>-|TRBV12-3/TRBV12-4|TRBJ1-5
CASSLDQKPQHF
>-|TRBV7-9|TRBJ1-1
CASRKTGVETEAFF
>-|TRBV24-1|TRBJ2-3
CATSVPGATDTQYF
>-|TRBV15|TRBJ2-1
CATIRSGRNEQFF
>once|TRBV7-8|TRBJ2-6
CASSLGGQANVLTF
>-|TRBV6-5|TRBJ2-7
CASSYGRQNEQYF
>-|TRBV19|TRBJ1-6
CASSPGTGNNSPLHF
>-|TRBV19|TRBJ2-3
CASSPSGGAADTQYF
>-|TRBV27|TRBJ1-1
CASSHDREVNTEAFF
>few|TRBV6-5|TRBJ2-5
CASRDGGEAQYF
>-|TRBV7-3|TRBJ2-2
CASSLISGGYTGELFF
>-|TRBV30|TRBJ1-2
CAWGPQPYGYTF
>-|TRBV2|TRBJ2-7
CASSGQGATYEQYF
>-|TRBV5-1|TRBJ2-7
CASSPGGTGEPEQYF
>-|TRBV6-5|TRBJ1-1
CASSFGQGTEAFF
>-|TRBV19|TRBJ1-1
CASSRTGVNTEAFF
>few|TRBV5-4|TRBJ2-7
CASSRRADSYEQYF
>few|TRBV3-1/TRBV3-2|TRBJ2-7
CASSQAPRHAYEQYF
>-|TRBV11-1|TRBJ2-3
CASSLARAGRTDTQYF
>-|TRBV12-3/TRBV12-4|TRBJ2-5
CASSLFEGQGRYF
>-|TRBV6-5|TRBJ1-1
CASSLTGDTEAFF
>-|TRBV28|TRBJ2-7
CASSFGPVAYEQYF
>-|TRBV11-2|TRBJ1-5
CASSLEGSNQPQHF
>-|TRBV18|TRBJ2-5
CANSRQAQETQYF
>-|TRBV30|TRBJ1-2
CAWSPAGVYGYTF
>once|TRBV7-3|TRBJ2-2
CASSLSGRALVGELFF
>-|TRBV29-1|TRBJ1-5
CSVNTGGNQPQHF
>-|TRBV7-2|TRBJ1-1
CASSPSGVNTEAFF
>-|TRBV7-2|TRBJ2-6
CASSATGKPGANVLTF
>-|TRBV11-2|TRBJ2-5
CASSWAQQETQYF
>-|TRBV29-1|TRBJ2-1
CSVHPSGEKSSYNEQFF
>few|TRBV11-3|TRBJ2-3
CASSLGQTDTQYF